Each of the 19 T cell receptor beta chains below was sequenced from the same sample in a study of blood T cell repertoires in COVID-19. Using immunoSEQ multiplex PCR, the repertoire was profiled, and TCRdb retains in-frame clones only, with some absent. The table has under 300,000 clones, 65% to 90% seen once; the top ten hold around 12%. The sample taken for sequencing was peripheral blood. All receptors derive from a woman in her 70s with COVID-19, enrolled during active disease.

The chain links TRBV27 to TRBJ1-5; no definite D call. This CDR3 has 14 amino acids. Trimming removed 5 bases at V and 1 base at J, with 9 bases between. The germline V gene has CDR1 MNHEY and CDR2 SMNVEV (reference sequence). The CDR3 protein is CASSQTWSNQPQHF. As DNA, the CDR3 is TGTGCCAGCAGTCAAACATGGAGCAATCAGCCCCAGCATTTT.

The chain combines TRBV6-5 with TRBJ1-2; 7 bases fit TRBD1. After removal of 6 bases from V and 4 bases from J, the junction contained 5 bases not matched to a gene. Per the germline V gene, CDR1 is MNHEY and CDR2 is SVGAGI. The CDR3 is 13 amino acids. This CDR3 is CASRETGTYGYTF. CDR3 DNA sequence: TGTGCCAGCAGGGAGACAGGGACCTATGGCTACACCTTC.

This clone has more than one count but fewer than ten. CDR3 in amino acids: CASSPRVGPSPLHF. DNA for the CDR3: TGTGCCAGCAGCCCCAGGGTTGGCCCTTCACCCCTCCACTTT. V usage is TRBV6-5 and J usage is TRBJ1-6; D possibly corresponds to TRBD1 (5 bases). Germline assignment: CDR1 MNHEY and CDR2 SVGAGI. Trimming took 6 bases from V and 9 from J, leaving 15 bases between them. There are 14 residues in the CDR3.

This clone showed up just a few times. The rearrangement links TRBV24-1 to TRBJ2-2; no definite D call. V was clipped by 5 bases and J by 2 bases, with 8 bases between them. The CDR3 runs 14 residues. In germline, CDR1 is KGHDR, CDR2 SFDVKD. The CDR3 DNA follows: TGTGCCACCAGTGGGTGGCCCAACACCGGGGAGCTGTTTTTT. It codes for CATSGWPNTGELFF.

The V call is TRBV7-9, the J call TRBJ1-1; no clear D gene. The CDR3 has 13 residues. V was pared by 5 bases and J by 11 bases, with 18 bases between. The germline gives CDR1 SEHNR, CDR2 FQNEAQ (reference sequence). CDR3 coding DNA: TGTGCCAGCAGCGCTCCCGGGAACCAGGAGGCTTTCTTT. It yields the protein CASSAPGNQEAFF.

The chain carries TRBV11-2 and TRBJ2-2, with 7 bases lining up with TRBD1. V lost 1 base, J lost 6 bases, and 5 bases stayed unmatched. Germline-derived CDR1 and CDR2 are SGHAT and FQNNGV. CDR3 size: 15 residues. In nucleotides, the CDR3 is TGTGCCAGCAGCTTAGGAGGTCAGGGGGCCGGGGAGCTGTTTTTT. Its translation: CASSLGGQGAGELFF.

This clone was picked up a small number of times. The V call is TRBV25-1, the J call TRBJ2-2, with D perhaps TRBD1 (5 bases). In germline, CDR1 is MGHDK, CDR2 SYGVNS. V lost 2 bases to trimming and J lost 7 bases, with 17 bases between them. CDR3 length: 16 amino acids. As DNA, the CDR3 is TGTGCCAGCAGTGAACTTGACAGCCCGACGGGCGGGGAGCTGTTTTTT. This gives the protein CASSELDSPTGGELFF. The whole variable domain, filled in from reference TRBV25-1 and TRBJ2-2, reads EADIYQTPRYLVIGTGKKITLECSQTMGHDKMYWYQQDPGMELHLIHYSYGVNSTEKGDLSSESTVSRIRTEHFPLTLESARPSHTSQYLCASSELDSPTGGELFFGEGSRLTVL.

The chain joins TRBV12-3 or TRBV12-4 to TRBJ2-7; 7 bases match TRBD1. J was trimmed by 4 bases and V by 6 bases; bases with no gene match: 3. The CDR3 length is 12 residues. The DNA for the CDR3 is TGTGCCAGCAGCGACAGGGTTTACGAGCAGTACTTC. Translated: CASSDRVYEQYF.

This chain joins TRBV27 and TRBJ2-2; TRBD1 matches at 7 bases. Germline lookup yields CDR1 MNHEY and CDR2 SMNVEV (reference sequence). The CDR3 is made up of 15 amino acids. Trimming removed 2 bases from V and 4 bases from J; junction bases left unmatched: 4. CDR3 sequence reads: CASSLLGTVTGELFF. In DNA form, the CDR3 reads TGTGCCAGCAGTTTACTCGGGACAGTCACCGGGGAGCTGTTTTTT.

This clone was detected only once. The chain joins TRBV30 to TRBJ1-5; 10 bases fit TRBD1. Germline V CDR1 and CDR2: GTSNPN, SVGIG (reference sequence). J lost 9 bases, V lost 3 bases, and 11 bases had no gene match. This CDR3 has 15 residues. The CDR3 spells CAWSPTGGAVRPQHF. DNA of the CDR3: TGTGCCTGGAGCCCGACAGGGGGCGCAGTCCGGCCCCAGCATTTT.

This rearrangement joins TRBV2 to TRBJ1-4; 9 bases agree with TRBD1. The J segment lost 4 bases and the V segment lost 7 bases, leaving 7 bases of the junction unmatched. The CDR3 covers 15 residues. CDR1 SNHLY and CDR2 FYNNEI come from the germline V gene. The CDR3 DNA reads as TGTGCCAGCATTCCGGGACAGGGCCTTAATGAAAAACTGTTTTTT. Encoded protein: CASIPGQGLNEKLFF.

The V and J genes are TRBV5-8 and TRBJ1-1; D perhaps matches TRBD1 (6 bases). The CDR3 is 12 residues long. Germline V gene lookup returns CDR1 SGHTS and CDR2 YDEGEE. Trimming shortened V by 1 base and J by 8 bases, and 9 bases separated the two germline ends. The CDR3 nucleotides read TGTGCCAGCAGCTTGACAGGGTGGGAAGCTTTCTTT. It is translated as CASSLTGWEAFF.

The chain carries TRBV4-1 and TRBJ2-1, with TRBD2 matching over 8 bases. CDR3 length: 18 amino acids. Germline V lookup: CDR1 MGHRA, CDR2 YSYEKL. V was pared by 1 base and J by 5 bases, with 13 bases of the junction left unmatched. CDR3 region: CASSQAYPSGGPNNEQFF. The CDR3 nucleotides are TGCGCCAGCAGCCAAGCGTATCCCTCGGGGGGGCCCAACAATGAGCAGTTCTTC.

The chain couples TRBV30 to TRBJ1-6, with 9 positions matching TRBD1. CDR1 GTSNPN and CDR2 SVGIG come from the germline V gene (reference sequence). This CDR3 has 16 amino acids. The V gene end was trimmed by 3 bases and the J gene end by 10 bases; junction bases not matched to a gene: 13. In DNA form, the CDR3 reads TGTGCCTGGAGGGACTTGGACAGGGGAATAAGATCACCCCTCCACTTT. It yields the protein CAWRDLDRGIRSPLHF. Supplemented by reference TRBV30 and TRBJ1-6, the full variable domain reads SQTIHQWPATLVQPVGSPLSLECTVEGTSNPNLYWYRQAAGRGLQLLFYSVGIGQISSEVPQNLSASRPQDRQFILSSKKLLLSDSGFYLCAWRDLDRGIRSPLHFGNGTRLTVT.

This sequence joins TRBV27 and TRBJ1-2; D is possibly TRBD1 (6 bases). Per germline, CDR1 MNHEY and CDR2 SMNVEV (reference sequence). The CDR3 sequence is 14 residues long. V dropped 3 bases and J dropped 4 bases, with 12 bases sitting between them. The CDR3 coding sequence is TGTGCCAGCAGTTTCAGGGGCGCAAGCTATGGCTACACCTTC. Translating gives CASSFRGASYGYTF.

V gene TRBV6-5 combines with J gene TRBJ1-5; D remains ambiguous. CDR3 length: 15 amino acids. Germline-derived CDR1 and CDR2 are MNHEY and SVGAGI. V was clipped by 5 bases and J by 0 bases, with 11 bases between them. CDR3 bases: TGTGCCAGCAGTCCACAGCAGAATAGCAATCAGCCCCAGCATTTT. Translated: CASSPQQNSNQPQHF.

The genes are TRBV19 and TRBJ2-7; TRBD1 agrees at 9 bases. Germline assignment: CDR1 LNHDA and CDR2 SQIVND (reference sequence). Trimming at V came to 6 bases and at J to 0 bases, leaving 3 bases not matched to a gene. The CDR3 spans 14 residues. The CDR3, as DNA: TGTGCCAGTAGAAGACAGGGGGGCTCCTACGAGCAGTACTTC. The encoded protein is CASRRQGGSYEQYF.

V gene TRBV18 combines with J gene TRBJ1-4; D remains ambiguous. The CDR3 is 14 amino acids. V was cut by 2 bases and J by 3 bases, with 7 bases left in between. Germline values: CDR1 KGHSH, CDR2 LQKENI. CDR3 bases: TGTGCCAGCTCACCAGGGGAGCCTAATGAAAAACTGTTTTTT. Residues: CASSPGEPNEKLFF.

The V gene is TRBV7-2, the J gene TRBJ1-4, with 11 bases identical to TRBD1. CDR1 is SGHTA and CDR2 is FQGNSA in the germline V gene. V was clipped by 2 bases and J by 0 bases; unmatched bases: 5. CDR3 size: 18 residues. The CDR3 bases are TGTGCCAGCAGCTTAAAAGGGACAGGGGGGGCAACTAATGAAAAACTGTTTTTT. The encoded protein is CASSLKGTGGATNEKLFF. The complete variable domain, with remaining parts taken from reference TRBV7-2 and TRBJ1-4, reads GAGVSQSPSNKVTEKGKDVELRCDPISGHTALYWYRQSLGQGLEFLIYFQGNSAPDKSGLPSDRFSAERTGGSVSTLTIQRTQQEDSAVYLCASSLKGTGGATNEKLFFGSGTQLSVL.